The entry that follows covers one T cell receptor (beta chain) sequence. This clone turned up a few times. Its binding antigen is unknown. No much larger clonotype is one base removed from it; base qualities were not supplied. This entry comes from a study of beta chain features in type 1 diabetes (dated by TCRdb to 2016 to 2019). Broadly, across the study: No differences in mean age, gender distribution, total cell number or subset yield were found between patients and healthy donors. A total of roughly 98,000,000 sorted cells were examined across all samples, and RNA yield correlated strongly with the number of cells per subset. In the study, TCRB repertoires of sorted circulating CD4+ T cell subsets from recently diagnosed type 1 diabetes patients were compared with those of matched healthy donors. Regulatory and stem cell-like memory subsets were obtained from only 8 patients and roughly eight healthy donors, while naive and central memory subsets were obtained from all 28 donors.

All of the isolated RNA was reverse transcribed with the High Capacity cDNA Reverse Transcription Kit, so expressed TCRB transcripts were sequenced. Deep immunoSEQ sequencing was performed on naive, central memory and regulatory T cell samples, with an average of roughly 3.6 million total reads per sample. After sorted cells were lysed in RLT buffer, RNA was extracted with DNase-treated RNeasy Micro or Mini kits, with the choice depending on cell number. To prevent cross-contamination, each cell subset was processed individually, whereas patient and healthy donor samples were processed jointly. TCRB sequences were amplified from cDNA with the immunoSEQ multiplex PCR, producing 87-bp fragments spanning the CDR3 region. Sequencing of the amplicons was done on the Illumina HiSeq platform. Per the original workflow: Synthetic template baselines were used to correct PCR bias computationally, reads within Hamming distance 2 were collapsed, and singletons that could not be merged were discarded. Reads were aligned to IMGT to assign V, D and J genes, CDR3 length, and insertions or deletions at six rearrangement sites. Within each subset, clonotype counts were normalized to the number of sorted cells before true diversity and Gini coefficients were calculated with the tcR R package. The overlap coefficient, calculated on TCRB nucleotide sequences, was used to quantify repertoire sharing. Out-of-frame TCRB sequences from naive cells were analyzed as a proxy for the pre-selection repertoire. The table comes from immuneACCESS by way of TCRdb, which keeps in-frame sequences with V and J called. Part of the clones is missing from these tables; in studies checked, under half for an unresolved V gene and the rest for unknown reasons. V and J calls and clone size follow that table, whereas D and trimming were derived from the DNA. In this sample the table shows hundreds of thousands of clones, around 15% of which occur a single time. The ten largest make up around 0.1% of the sample.

A single peripheral blood draw of around 120 mL on average was collected from each donor into heparinised tubes. A BD FACSAria II was used to sort naive, central memory, regulatory and stem cell-like memory CD4+ T cells with a panel that included CD45RO, CCR7, CD25, CD127, CD95 and CD27. All sorted populations exceeded 98% purity. Right away, PBMCs were isolated by Lymphoprep density gradient centrifugation and were stained directly, with no culture step. To minimize batch effects, samples were stained and sorted in pairs, one healthy donor with one patient per experiment. Overall study outcomes, separate from this receptor: PCR might favor shorter templates, but patient and control samples were amplified and corrected together, so any skew would affect both groups equally. Naive, central memory and regulatory TCRB repertoires appeared to be more similar among patients than among healthy donors. Because cDNA rather than genomic DNA was sequenced, highly expressing activated cells could have been over-represented, although no difference in activation and CD3 levels was found between groups. HLA sub-analyses involved small numbers of individuals, so any influence of HLA type on TCRB rearrangement remained unresolved. A moderate but significant shortening of TCRB CDR3 length was observed in type 1 diabetes patients in all four CD4+ subsets. Fewer insertions and more nucleotide deletions at VDJ recombination sites were observed in patients with type 1 diabetes, implying thymic rearrangement abnormalities.

Including cysteine and phenylalanine, the CDR3 has 13 amino acids. The CDR3 DNA has 39 bases and is translated from base 1. According to the germline V gene, CDR1 reads SGHTA and CDR2 reads FQGNSA. Clipping removes 6 bases from V and 9 bases from J, with 7 as the unmatched junction base count. The sequence came from a man between 18 and 29 years old in good health. The source material was naive CD4+ T cells from blood. The sample's cell subset or site, from its label and the paper: true naive CD4+ T cells. The sequence joins TRBV7-2 to TRBJ1-4; the central 7 bases match TRBD1. The CDR3 reads as follows: CASSLQGTQKLFF. The nucleotides read TGTGCCAGCAGTTTACAGGGGACCCAAAAACTGTTTTTT.